One T cell receptor beta chain is described in this entry. What it binds is not known. Researchers grouped second doses given at about 4 or about 12 weeks into one pool. The record originates from a study of T cell responses to AZD1222 COVID-19 vaccine. Overall study findings and caveats: White British ancestry dominated among donors, who included more females, and clonal diversity was possibly underestimated. Nearly half of spike-specific TCRs reportedly go after variant regions that carry no mutations.

The data were produced by immunoSEQ multiplex PCR, yet TCRdb's version contains in-frame clones alone and is incomplete. The sample lists 90,000 to 120,000 clones; 70% to 90% were seen once. Sequencing was performed on peripheral blood, taken 28 days after the second AZD1222 dose. The TCR sequence derives from an adult who received the AZD1222 COVID-19 vaccine.

DNA of the CDR3: TGTGCCAGCACCCTCGGGACAGGGGGATTAATTGCGAATTCACCCCTCCACTTT. Encoded protein: CASTLGTGGLIANSPLHF. This chain joins TRBV2 and TRBJ1-6; 11 bases map to TRBD1. J lost 7 bases, V lost 7 bases, and 15 bases had no gene match. Germline V gives CDR1 SNHLY, CDR2 FYNNEI. The CDR3 covers 18 residues.